A selection of T cell receptor beta chains follows, all from one sample in a study of blood T cell repertoires in COVID-19. Sequenced by immunoSEQ multiplex PCR; TCRdb stores in-frame clones only, minus some. The sample lists some 150,000 clones, about 80% occurring once. The sample taken for sequencing was PBMCs or T cells enriched from blood (not recorded which). The origin of the receptors is a woman between 45 and 60 years old who had recovered from COVID-19. CDR3s include the opening cysteine and the closing phenylalanine or tryptophan. The D gene is left open where the match is weak. Clone size is not always given. Where it is, it says once, few, many or a class for expanded clones.

TRBV11-3	16	NA	NA	TRBJ2-2	TGTGCCAGCAGCTTACAGGGGCGAACGAACACCGGGGAGCTGTTTTTT	CASSLQGRTNTGELFF
TRBV27	13	many	NA	TRBJ2-7	TGTGCCAGCAGTTCAGGGAATTCCTACGAGCAGTACTTC	CASSSGNSYEQYF
TRBV30	13	NA	NA	TRBJ1-2	TGTGCCTGGGAGTTGGCACAGGGCTATGGCTACACCTTC	CAWELAQGYGYTF
TRBV2	14	NA	TRBD2	TRBJ2-3	TGTGCCAGCAGTGAACTAGCGGGCACAGATACGCAGTATTTT	CASSELAGTDTQYF
TRBV19	13	NA	NA	TRBJ1-2	TGTGCCAGTAGTAATCCCGGGACTTTTGGCTACACCTTC	CASSNPGTFGYTF
TRBV10-1	14	NA	TRBD1	TRBJ1-6	TGCGCCAGCAGTACCGGGACAGGGGGCTCACCCCTCCACTTT	CASSTGTGGSPLHF
TRBV2	11	few	NA	TRBJ2-1	TGTGCCAGTCCCGGGTACAATGAGCAGTTCTTC	CASPGYNEQFF
TRBV7-6	17	NA	TRBD1	TRBJ2-1	TGTGCCAGCAGCCCGACCTTGGACAGGGGCCCCTACAATGAGCAGTTCTTC	CASSPTLDRGPYNEQFF
TRBV18	14	once	TRBD1	TRBJ1-1	TGTGCCAGCTCTCCACGACAGGGGGTCACTGAAGCTTTCTTT	CASSPRQGVTEAFF
TRBV5-1	17	NA	TRBD1	TRBJ1-1	TGCGCCAGCAGCTTTGGAATCCGGGACAGAGTGAACACTGAAGCTTTCTTT	CASSFGIRDRVNTEAFF
TRBV7-9	15	NA	NA	TRBJ1-1	TGTGCCAGCAGCATAGACTTGGACAGATCCGCTGAAGCTTTCTTT	CASSIDLDRSAEAFF
TRBV28	10	once	NA	TRBJ2-1	TGTGCCACCCATTACAATGAGCAGTTCTTC	CATHYNEQFF
TRBV5-1	14	NA	NA	TRBJ1-5	TGCGCCAGCAGCTTGGGGGCAGGGCAATGGCCCCAGCATTTT	CASSLGAGQWPQHF
TRBV3-1/TRBV3-2	16	NA	NA	TRBJ1-2	TGTGCCAGCAGCCAAGCCCTCAAGGGGCTAACCTATGGCTACACCTTC	CASSQALKGLTYGYTF
TRBV9	15	NA	TRBD1	TRBJ1-2	TGTGCCAGCAGCGTAGTTCGGACAGGGAACTATGGCTACACCTTC	CASSVVRTGNYGYTF
TRBV5-4	15	NA	TRBD1	TRBJ2-5	TGTGCCAGCAGCACGCCGGGACAGGGCCGGGAGACCCAGTACTTC	CASSTPGQGRETQYF
TRBV29-1	12	NA	TRBD2	TRBJ2-5	TGCAGCATTCCGGGACTAGAAGGGACCCAGTACTTC	CSIPGLEGTQYF
TRBV2	16	NA	TRBD1	TRBJ2-2	TGTGCCAGCAGTTCGGACAGGCCCTCTTTGACCGGGGAGCTGTTTTTT	CASSSDRPSLTGELFF
TRBV28	12	NA	NA	TRBJ1-1	TGTGCCAGCAGGGACACAGGTACTGAAGCTTTCTTT	CASRDTGTEAFF
TRBV6-1	16	many	TRBD2	TRBJ2-1	TGTGCCAGCAGTGAGGGTCTAGCGGACTCCTACAATGAGCAGTTCTTC	CASSEGLADSYNEQFF
TRBV19	14	few	NA	TRBJ1-1	TGTGCCAGTAGTTGGCCAGGACTTAACACTGAAGCTTTCTTT	CASSWPGLNTEAFF
TRBV27	13	NA	TRBD2	TRBJ2-5	TGTGCCAGCCGTAGCGGGGCTAAAGAGACCCAGTACTTC	CASRSGAKETQYF
TRBV2	13	once	NA	TRBJ2-1	TGTGCCAGCACGACTAGGAATCTCGATGAGCAGTTCTTC	CASTTRNLDEQFF
TRBV7-8	15	NA	TRBD1	TRBJ1-2	TGTGCCAGCAGCTTAGATGGAGGGGGCAACTATGGCTACACCTTC	CASSLDGGGNYGYTF
TRBV12-3/TRBV12-4	12	once	TRBD2	TRBJ2-1	TGTGCCAGCAGTTTACGGGGGGGCGCGGAGTTCTTC	CASSLRGGAEFF
TRBV10-3	12	NA	NA	TRBJ2-1	TGTGCCATCAGGGACAGCTACAATGAGCAGTTCTTC	CAIRDSYNEQFF
TRBV29-1	11	NA	NA	TRBJ2-3	TGCAGCGTTGACAGGGATTATACGCAGTATTTT	CSVDRDYTQYF
TRBV19	17	NA	NA	TRBJ1-5	TGTGCCAGTAGTATGGACACTCCTCTCAATAGCAATCAGCCCCAGCATTTT	CASSMDTPLNSNQPQHF
TRBV5-4	12	few	TRBD1	TRBJ1-2	TGTGCCAGCAGCGCGGACAGGGACGGCTACACCTTC	CASSADRDGYTF
TRBV25-1	16	NA	TRBD1	TRBJ1-2	TGTGCCAGCAGCCGGGACAGGGAGGCCCTTGTCTATGGCTACACCTTC	CASSRDREALVYGYTF
TRBV5-1	15	once	NA	TRBJ1-6	TGCGCCAGCAGCTTGGCCTTGGGAGATAATTCACCCCTCCACTTT	CASSLALGDNSPLHF
TRBV5-8	13	NA	TRBD1	TRBJ1-2	TGTGCCAGCAGCGTGGACAGGGCCTATGGCTACACCTTC	CASSVDRAYGYTF
TRBV19	13	few	NA	TRBJ1-1	TGTGCCAGTAGGTCCACAGTGAACACTGAAGCTTTCTTT	CASRSTVNTEAFF
TRBV12-3/TRBV12-4	13	few	NA	TRBJ2-3	TGTGCCAGCACCCCGGACAGAGAGAATACGCAGTATTTT	CASTPDRENTQYF
TRBV27	17	NA	TRBD2	TRBJ2-1	TGTGCCAGCAGTCTCTGGACTAGCGGGGGGCAATACAATGAGCAGTTCTTC	CASSLWTSGGQYNEQFF
TRBV23-1	11	NA	NA	TRBJ1-2	TGCGCCAGCAGTCATGACTGCGGCTACACCTTC	CASSHDCGYTF
TRBV14	14	NA	NA	TRBJ2-7	TGTGCCAGCAGCCGAGAGACAGCCTCCTACGAGCAGTACTTC	CASSRETASYEQYF
TRBV5-1	16	few	NA	TRBJ1-6	TGCGCCAGCAGCTTGTCTTTGCGGATCGAAAATTCACCCCTCCACTTT	CASSLSLRIENSPLHF
TRBV30	13	NA	NA	TRBJ1-6	TGTGCCTGGAGTGTTGGAGTTAATTCACCCCTCCACTTT	CAWSVGVNSPLHF
TRBV7-9	16	NA	TRBD2	TRBJ2-3	TGTGCCAGCAGCTCTCGTAGAGGACTAGCGGAAGATACGCAGTATTTT	CASSSRRGLAEDTQYF
TRBV7-2	15	NA	NA	TRBJ2-1	TGTGCCAGCAGCTTAGGTAGCGGTGATTACAATGAGCAGTTCTTC	CASSLGSGDYNEQFF
TRBV5-1	15	NA	TRBD2	TRBJ2-5	TGCGCCAGCAGCTATGAGACTAGCGGGGGAGAGACCCAGTACTTC	CASSYETSGGETQYF
TRBV19	17	NA	NA	TRBJ1-4	TGTGCCAGTAGTCGTACGGTGAGGAGTCGTTCTAATGAAAAACTGTTTTTT	CASSRTVRSRSNEKLFF
TRBV13	17	NA	TRBD2	TRBJ2-7	TGTGCCAGCAGCTTACTGACTAGCGGGGCAACTCGGGACGAGCAGTACTTC	CASSLLTSGATRDEQYF
TRBV2	15	NA	NA	TRBJ1-5	TGTGCCAGCGAGGGTCCCGTATATAGCAATCAGCCCCAGCATTTT	CASEGPVYSNQPQHF
TRBV12-3/TRBV12-4	13	NA	TRBD1	TRBJ2-7	TGTGCCAGCACTTGGACAGGGGCCTACGAGCAGTACTTC	CASTWTGAYEQYF
TRBV3-1/TRBV3-2	13	NA	NA	TRBJ2-1	TGTGCCAGCAGCCAATCCCGGGACAATGAGCAGTTCTTC	CASSQSRDNEQFF
TRBV20-1	14	once	TRBD1	TRBJ1-2	TGCAGTGCTAGTCCGGGACAGGGGGGCTATGGCTACACCTTC	CSASPGQGGYGYTF
TRBV6-5	13	NA	TRBD1	TRBJ2-1	TGTGCCAGCAGACCAATGACAGGGGATGAGCAGTTCTTC	CASRPMTGDEQFF
TRBV28	15	NA	TRBD1	TRBJ1-2	TGTGCCAGCAGTCTACCACAGGGGGCGGACTATGGCTACACCTTC	CASSLPQGADYGYTF
TRBV5-1	14	NA	NA	TRBJ1-2	TGCGCCAGCAGCCCCGGACAGAGTAACTATGGCTACACCTTC	CASSPGQSNYGYTF
TRBV5-1	13	few	NA	TRBJ1-1	TGCGCCAGCAGCTTGACAGTGAACACTGAAGCTTTCTTT	CASSLTVNTEAFF
TRBV5-4	16	NA	TRBD2	TRBJ2-2	TGTGCCAGCAACAACCGACTAGCGGGGAACACCGGGGAGCTGTTTTTT	CASNNRLAGNTGELFF
TRBV7-9	15	few	TRBD1	TRBJ1-6	TGTGCCAGCAGCACCGGACAGGGGGATAGCTCACCCCTCCACTTT	CASSTGQGDSSPLHF
TRBV15	17	once	TRBD1	TRBJ1-1	TGTGCCACCAGCCGCGACAGGGTCGAAGGAGGGTACACTGAAGCTTTCTTT	CATSRDRVEGGYTEAFF
TRBV6-1	15	NA	NA	TRBJ2-4	TGTGCCAGCAGTGAAGCTCCACAGGGCGTAAACATTCAGTACTTC	CASSEAPQGVNIQYF
TRBV5-6	15	NA	TRBD1	TRBJ2-7	TGTGCCAGCAGTTTGACGACAGGGATCTCCTACGAGCAGTACTTC	CASSLTTGISYEQYF
TRBV28	15	NA	TRBD1	TRBJ2-5	TGTGCCAGCACCTCGACAGGGAACGGGCAAGAGACCCAGTACTTC	CASTSTGNGQETQYF